This record concerns one T cell receptor (beta chain) sequence. This specimen comes from a study of human T cells and chemical hapten exposure. Turning to the study itself: The patch tests put 0.01% DPC on the skin of the upper back and were read 6 days later. Variation in per-sample TCR yields came mainly from small pooled library volume differences.

Time point meaning: patch test 3, about 24 weeks after DPC sensitization. Stated treatment: therapeutic diphenylcyclopropenone sensitization with weekly scalp DPC. The donor pool consisted of alopecia patients aged 18 to 70 years, considered suitable for DPC. The J segment lost 5 bases and the V segment lost 5 bases, leaving 8 bases of the junction unmatched. In germline, CDR1 is MNHEY, CDR2 SMNVEV (reference sequence). This CDR3 is 14 amino acids long. TCRdb reprocessed the RACE reads with MiXCR, giving one entry per CDR3 protein. The table lists roughly 100,000 distinct CDR3 sequences, approximately 36% of them singletons, with 2.5% to 3.5% in the top ten.

The clonotype comes from a man aged 40-49 years with alopecia areata. Some clones in this sample may be carry-over from other donors' samples. This chain joins TRBV27 and TRBJ2-5; 7 nucleotides align to TRBD1. The material was whole blood, obtained in connection with sensitization to the hapten diphenylcyclopropenone (DPC). The CDR3 DNA sequence: TGTGCCAGCAGTATAGGGGGCCGGAGGGAGACCCAGTACTTC. It translates to CASSIGGRRETQYF.